Sequencing of this T cell receptor (beta chain) was carried out in a study of beta chain features in type 1 diabetes. Notes on this clone: Its antigen is still unknown.

General observations from the study: Among patients, naive, central memory and Treg TCRB repertoires appeared more similar than among healthy donors.

This CDR3 spans 16 amino acids. V lost 0 bases, J lost 7 bases, and 16 bases lay in between. Germline CDR1 reads SGHTA; CDR2 reads FQGNSA. The entirety of the isolated RNA underwent reverse transcription, so expressed TCRB transcripts were sequenced. Data came from immunoSEQ multiplex PCR; TCRdb stores just in-frame clones and leaves some out. The data contain 250,000 to 350,000 clones, less than 15% of them singletons. The source is a man in his thirties or forties in good health. The chain is built from TRBV7-2 and TRBJ2-1, with a possible D match to TRBD2 (6 bases). The sample taken for sequencing was central memory CD4+ T cells from blood. CDR3 in DNA: TGTGCCAGCAGCTTAGCCCTAGCGACCAATGGGAATGAGCAGTTCTTC. This codes for CASSLALATNGNEQFF.